Below are 4 T cell receptor beta chains sequenced from a single sample in a study of metastatic and nonmetastatic thyroid tumors. Treatment of any kind had been given to no patient before thyroid surgery. TCRdb reassembled clones from the PCR reads with MiXCR. This sample has more than 10,000 clones, with around 21% found just once. The sample was adjacent normal tissue. These TCRs come from a female donor with papillary thyroid cancer or a benign thyroid nodule (not recorded which). Some clones in this sample may be carry-over from other donors' samples.

This sequence joins TRBV11-2 and TRBJ1-1, with unresolved D. Per germline, CDR1 SGHAT and CDR2 FQNNGV. The CDR3 is 13 amino acids. V was pared by 8 bases and J by 4 bases, with 14 bases between. CDR3 region: CASQRMMVTEAFF. The CDR3 bases are TGTGCCAGCCAAAGAATGATGGTCACTGAAGCTTTCTTT.

This clone is medium-sized within its sample. This chain uses TRBV10-3 with TRBJ2-2; TRBD2 matches at 7 bases. V lost 8 bases to trimming and J lost 0 bases; unmatched junction nucleotides: 12. Germline V CDR1 and CDR2: ENHRY, SYGVKD. This CDR3 spans 17 amino acids. CDR3 in DNA: TGTGCCATCCTCTACCTTTCTGCGGGAGCGAACACCGGGGAGCTGTTTTTT. Amino acids: CAILYLSAGANTGELFF.

The chain joins TRBV6-2 or TRBV6-3 to TRBJ2-4; 12 bases are a match to TRBD2. This CDR3 has 17 amino acids. CDR1 and CDR2 (germline): MNHEY, SVGEGT. V lost 2 bases and J lost 9; bases outside the gene matches: 11. Written as DNA, the CDR3 is TGTGCCAGCAGTTACACCCGACTAGCGGGGGCAGTGAGCATTCAGTACTTC. This sequence encodes CASSYTRLAGAVSIQYF.

This chain connects TRBV5-1 to TRBJ2-2; 8 bases are a match to TRBD2. CDR3 length equals 17 residues. Germline CDR1 SGHRS, CDR2 YFSETQ. Unmatched junction bases numbered 6, after V lost 1 base and J lost 1 base. The CDR3 DNA is TGCGCCAGCAGCTTGATTCCGGGACTAGAGAACACCGGGGAGCTGTTTTTT. Translating gives CASSLIPGLENTGELFF.